A selection of T cell receptor beta chains follows, all from one sample in a study of cytomegalovirus exposure and HLA in healthy donors. Here immunoSEQ multiplex PCR was the method, and the copy in TCRdb shows in-frame clones only, minus some. Here the sample spans about 180,000 clones, approximately 73% being singletons. The specimen sequenced was PBMCs. Receptors originate from a woman in her thirties in good health and CMV-seropositive. Both conserved end residues are part of each CDR3. The order of the fields is CDR3 protein, CDR3 DNA, clone size, J gene, D gene, V gene. The D gene is left open where the match is weak. Rows give clone size only sometimes, using once, few, many, or a class for an expanded clone.

CDR3: CASSQEQGAIGNTIYF
DNA: TGCGCCAGCAGCCAAGAACAGGGGGCAATTGGAAACACCATATATTTT
size: .
J: TRBJ1-3
D: TRBD1
V: TRBV4-3

CDR3: CASTRTGGIGTEAFF
DNA: TGTGCCAGTACCCGGACAGGGGGCATCGGCACTGAAGCTTTCTTT
size: .
J: TRBJ1-1
D: TRBD1
V: TRBV19

CDR3: CASSQDRGKGAHEQFF
DNA: TGTGCCAGCAGCCAAGATCGCGGCAAAGGGGCCCATGAGCAGTTCTTC
size: .
J: TRBJ2-1
D: .
V: TRBV4-2

CDR3: CASSRPGRGYNEQFF
DNA: TGTGCCAGCAGCCGCCCCGGGAGGGGATACAATGAGCAGTTCTTC
size: .
J: TRBJ2-1
D: TRBD2
V: TRBV7-8

CDR3: CASSLAGGETQYF
DNA: TGTGCCAGCAGCTTGGCAGGGGGGGAGACCCAGTACTTC
size: .
J: TRBJ2-5
D: .
V: TRBV5-5

CDR3: CASRLRRDRRFYEQYF
DNA: TGTGCCAGCAGGCTCCGCCGGGACAGGCGTTTCTACGAGCAGTACTTC
size: once
J: TRBJ2-7
D: TRBD1
V: TRBV28

CDR3: CASSVTGDEQFF
DNA: TGTGCCAGCAGTGTGACAGGGGATGAGCAGTTCTTC
size: .
J: TRBJ2-1
D: TRBD1
V: TRBV19

CDR3: CASRRPATGTYGYTF
DNA: TGTGCCAGTCGGCGCCCGGCTACAGGGACCTATGGCTACACCTTC
size: .
J: TRBJ1-2
D: .
V: TRBV19

CDR3: CASSQVGLAVAAGELFF
DNA: TGCGCCAGCAGCCAAGTAGGACTAGCGGTGGCCGCCGGGGAGCTGTTTTTT
size: .
J: TRBJ2-2
D: TRBD2
V: TRBV4-1

CDR3: CASSSSGQSGDTQYF
DNA: TGTGCCAGCAGCAGCTCGGGACAAAGCGGAGATACGCAGTATTTT
size: few
J: TRBJ2-3
D: .
V: TRBV9

CDR3: CASSGGPADTQYF
DNA: TGTGCCAGCAGCGGGGGGCCCGCAGATACGCAGTATTTT
size: .
J: TRBJ2-3
D: .
V: TRBV9

CDR3: CASSLTGTSSYEQYF
DNA: TGTGCCAGCAGTCTCACGGGGACTAGCTCGTACGAGCAGTACTTC
size: .
J: TRBJ2-7
D: TRBD2
V: TRBV28

CDR3: CASSLAGVHYNEQFF
DNA: TGTGCCAGCAGCCTAGCGGGGGTCCACTACAATGAGCAGTTCTTC
size: .
J: TRBJ2-1
D: TRBD2
V: TRBV28

CDR3: CAISQIGEGYTF
DNA: TGTGCCATCAGTCAAATCGGGGAAGGCTACACCTTC
size: few
J: TRBJ1-2
D: .
V: TRBV10-3

CDR3: CASSPPDRAGEKLFF
DNA: TGTGCCAGCTCACCACCAGACAGGGCGGGGGAAAAACTGTTTTTT
size: few
J: TRBJ1-4
D: TRBD1
V: TRBV18

CDR3: CASSLGGTTNEKLFF
DNA: TGTGCCAGCAGCTTAGGGGGCACGACTAATGAAAAACTGTTTTTT
size: .
J: TRBJ1-4
D: .
V: TRBV7-6

CDR3: CASSPYGLGGETMVVTF
DNA: TGCGCCAGCAGCCCTTATGGATTGGGGGGAGAGACGATGGTAGTCACCTTC
size: .
J: TRBJ1-2
D: .
V: TRBV5-1

CDR3: CASSVNRGSNQPQHF
DNA: TGTGCCAGCAGTGTTAATAGGGGGAGCAATCAGCCCCAGCATTTT
size: .
J: TRBJ1-5
D: .
V: TRBV2

CDR3: CASSQGGGYTF
DNA: TGCGCCAGCAGCCAGGGGGGGGGCTACACCTTC
size: once
J: TRBJ1-2
D: .
V: TRBV4-1

CDR3: CASSFDRAAYEQYF
DNA: TGTGCCAGCAGCTTTGACAGGGCCGCCTACGAGCAGTACTTC
size: once
J: TRBJ2-7
D: TRBD1
V: TRBV5-8

CDR3: CASRSRDRVNIQYF
DNA: TGTGCCAGCAGATCCCGGGACAGGGTTAACATTCAGTACTTC
size: .
J: TRBJ2-4
D: TRBD1
V: TRBV27

CDR3: CASSSDSNSPLHF
DNA: TGTGCCAGCAGCTCGGACAGTAATTCACCCCTCCACTTT
size: .
J: TRBJ1-6
D: .
V: TRBV5-4

CDR3: CASSFGSGGKQETQYF
DNA: TGTGCCAGCAGCTTTGGGAGCGGGGGGAAACAAGAGACCCAGTACTTC
size: .
J: TRBJ2-5
D: TRBD2
V: TRBV5-4

CDR3: CASSMLGLPNTGELFF
DNA: TGTGCCAGTAGTATGTTGGGACTTCCGAACACCGGGGAGCTGTTTTTT
size: .
J: TRBJ2-2
D: .
V: TRBV19

CDR3: CASSPTARGGTDTQYF
DNA: TGTGCCAGCAGTCCCACAGCCCGGGGGGGCACAGATACGCAGTATTTT
size: .
J: TRBJ2-3
D: TRBD2
V: TRBV27

CDR3: CASSLDRGTEAFF
DNA: TGTGCCAGCAGTCTAGACAGGGGGACTGAAGCTTTCTTT
size: .
J: TRBJ1-1
D: TRBD1
V: TRBV27

CDR3: CASSAGESTDTQYF
DNA: TGTGCCAGCAGTGCCGGGGAGAGCACAGATACGCAGTATTTT
size: .
J: TRBJ2-3
D: .
V: TRBV6-5

CDR3: CASSRENSGANVLTF
DNA: TGTGCCAGCAGCCGGGAGAACTCTGGGGCCAACGTCCTGACTTTC
size: .
J: TRBJ2-6
D: .
V: TRBV2

CDR3: CASSLRGTGEAFF
DNA: TGTGCCAGCAGCTTACGTGGGACAGGTGAAGCTTTCTTT
size: .
J: TRBJ1-1
D: TRBD1
V: TRBV7-2

CDR3: CASGRKTQYF
DNA: TGTGCCAGCGGGAGAAAGACCCAGTACTTC
size: .
J: TRBJ2-5
D: .
V: TRBV28

CDR3: CASSRGGLGSEQYF
DNA: TGTGCCAGCAGTCGCGGGGGGCTCGGATCCGAGCAGTACTTC
size: .
J: TRBJ2-7
D: TRBD2
V: TRBV6-5